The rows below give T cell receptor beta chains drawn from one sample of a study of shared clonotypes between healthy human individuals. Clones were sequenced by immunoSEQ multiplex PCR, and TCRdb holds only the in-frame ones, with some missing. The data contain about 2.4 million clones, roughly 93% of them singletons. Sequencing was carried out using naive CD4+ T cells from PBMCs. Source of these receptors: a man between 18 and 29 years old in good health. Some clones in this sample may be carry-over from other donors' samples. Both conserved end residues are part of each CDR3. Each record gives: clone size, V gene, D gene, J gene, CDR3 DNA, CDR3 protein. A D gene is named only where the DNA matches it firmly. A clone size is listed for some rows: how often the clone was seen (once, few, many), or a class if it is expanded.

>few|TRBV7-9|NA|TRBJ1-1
TGTGCCAGCAGCCCGTTGGGGGGAGGGAACACTGAAGCTTTCTTT
CASSPLGGGNTEAFF
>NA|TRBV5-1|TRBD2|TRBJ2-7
TGCGCCAGCAGCCCAGGGTCGACTAGCGGAACATACGAGCAGTACTTC
CASSPGSTSGTYEQYF
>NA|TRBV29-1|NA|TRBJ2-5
TGCAGCGTTGAAGGGTCGAGCGTCGGGACCCAGTACTTC
CSVEGSSVGTQYF
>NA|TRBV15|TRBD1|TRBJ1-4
TGTGCCACCAGCAGAGGCAGACAGGGCCCATTTGCCCGAGGTGAAAAACTGTTTTTT
CATSRGRQGPFARGEKLFF
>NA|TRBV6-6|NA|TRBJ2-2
TGTGCCAGCAGTCAGGACTGGAACGGGGAGCTGTTTTTT
CASSQDWNGELFF
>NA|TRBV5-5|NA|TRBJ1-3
TGTGCCAGCAGCTTGGTGGCCTTCTCTGGAAACACCATATATTTT
CASSLVAFSGNTIYF
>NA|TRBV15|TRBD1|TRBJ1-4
TGTGCCACCAGCCCACGACAGGGTAGTTTGGGTAATGAAAAACTGTTTTTT
CATSPRQGSLGNEKLFF
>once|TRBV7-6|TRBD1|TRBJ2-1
TGTGCCAGCCGAAGACAGGGGGTAAATGAGCAGTTCTTC
CASRRQGVNEQFF
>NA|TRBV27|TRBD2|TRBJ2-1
TGTGCCAGCAGGATAATAATGGGCGGGAGGAATGAGCAGTTCTTC
CASRIIMGGRNEQFF
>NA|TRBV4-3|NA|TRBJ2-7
TGCGCCAGCAGCCAAGGGTCGTACAGTTCCTACGAGCAGTACTTC
CASSQGSYSSYEQYF
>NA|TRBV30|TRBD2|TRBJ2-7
TGTGCCTGGAGTGTGAAGAGCGGGGGATCGTACGAGCAGTACTTC
CAWSVKSGGSYEQYF
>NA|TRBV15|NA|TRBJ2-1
TGTGCCACCAGCAGAGATTTCGGCAATGAGCAGTTCTTC
CATSRDFGNEQFF
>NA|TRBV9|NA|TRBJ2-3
TGTGCCAGCAGCCCTTCGTGGGTTACGACAGATACGCAGTATTTT
CASSPSWVTTDTQYF
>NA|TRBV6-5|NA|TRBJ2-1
TGTGCCAGCAGTTACTCGGGTAGGAATGAGCAGTTCTTC
CASSYSGRNEQFF
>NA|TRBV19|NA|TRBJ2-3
TGTGCCAGTAGTATAGTTTACCTAGATACGCAGTATTTT
CASSIVYLDTQYF
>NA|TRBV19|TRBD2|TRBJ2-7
TGTGCCAGTAGTATTAGGCTCGGACTAGCGTCTTCGCAGTACTTC
CASSIRLGLASSQYF
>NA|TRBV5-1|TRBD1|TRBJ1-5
TGCGCCAGCAGCCTCGGAACAGGGGGCGAACAGCCCCAGCATTTT
CASSLGTGGEQPQHF
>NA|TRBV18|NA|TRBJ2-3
TGTGCCAGCTCACCAGCAAGGGGGAGCACAGATACGCAGTATTTT
CASSPARGSTDTQYF
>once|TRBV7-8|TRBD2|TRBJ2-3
TGTGCCAGCAGCTCCGTGGGTAGCGGGAGGGCCCTCGGTGGCACAGATACGCAGTATTTT
CASSSVGSGRALGGTDTQYF
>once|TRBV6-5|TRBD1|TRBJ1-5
TGTGCCAGCAGTTACCGACAGGGCGGGCAGCCCCAGCATTTT
CASSYRQGGQPQHF
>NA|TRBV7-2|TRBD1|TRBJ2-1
TGTGCCAGCAGCTTAGGACAGGGATTTTTGGATGAGCAGTTCTTC
CASSLGQGFLDEQFF
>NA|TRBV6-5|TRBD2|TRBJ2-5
TGTGCCACCTCCTTAGCGGGAGTGACCCAAGAGACCCAGTACTTC
CATSLAGVTQETQYF
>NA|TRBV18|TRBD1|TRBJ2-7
TGTGCCAGCTCCCGAGGGACAGCCTCCTACGAGCAGTACTTC
CASSRGTASYEQYF
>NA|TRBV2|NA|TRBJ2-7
TGTGCCAGCACCGAGGAGGGGCTGAGCTCCTACGAGCAGTACTTC
CASTEEGLSSYEQYF
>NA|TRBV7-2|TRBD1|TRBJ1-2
TGTGCCAGCAGCCCAGGACAGGGTGGGGCCCCCTATGGCTACACCTTC
CASSPGQGGAPYGYTF
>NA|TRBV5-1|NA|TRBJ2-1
TGCGCCAGCAGCTTGGAGGCGGCCATTTACAATGAGCAGTTCTTC
CASSLEAAIYNEQFF
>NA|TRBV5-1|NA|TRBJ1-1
TGCGCCAGCAGCTTATCCCCCACAGGCACTGAAGCTTTCTTT
CASSLSPTGTEAFF
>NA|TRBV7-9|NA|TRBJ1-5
TGTGCCAGCAGCTTCGATTGGGCCACCGAGCCCCAGCATTTT
CASSFDWATEPQHF
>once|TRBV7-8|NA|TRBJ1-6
TGTGCCAGCAGCGCACAGGACAGCCTGTCCTATAATTCACCCCTCCACTTT
CASSAQDSLSYNSPLHF
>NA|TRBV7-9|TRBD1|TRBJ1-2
TGTGCCAGCAGCCATTTACTAGGGACAGGCAAGGCGTACGGCTACACCTTC
CASSHLLGTGKAYGYTF
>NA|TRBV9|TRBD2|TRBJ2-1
TGTGCCAGCAGCGCCAGACTAGCGGGAGGGCGCTGGGAGCAGTTCTTC
CASSARLAGGRWEQFF
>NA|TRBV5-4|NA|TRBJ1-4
TGTGCCAGCAGCTTGGGGGCGTCGGGCGTTGCTAATGAAAAACTGTTTTTT
CASSLGASGVANEKLFF
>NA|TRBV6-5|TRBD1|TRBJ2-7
TGTGCCAGCAGTCGGACAGGAGCCTACGAGCAGTACTTC
CASSRTGAYEQYF
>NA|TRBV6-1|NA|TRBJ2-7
TGTGCCAGCAGTGTAGTAGGGAACGAGCAGTACTTC
CASSVVGNEQYF
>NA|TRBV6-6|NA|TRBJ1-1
TGTGCCAGCAGTTACGGTACGGCCGCTGAAGCTTTCTTT
CASSYGTAAEAFF
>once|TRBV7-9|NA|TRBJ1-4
TGTGCCAGCAGCTCCTTGTGGGCTCAACAGGGAGGCGAAAAACTGTTTTTT
CASSSLWAQQGGEKLFF
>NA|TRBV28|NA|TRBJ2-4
TGTGCCAGCAGTTTAGAATTAGCGGCAAAAAACATTCAGTACTTC
CASSLELAAKNIQYF
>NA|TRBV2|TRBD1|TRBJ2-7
TGTGCCAGCAGTGATAGCAGGGGGCAAACCGAATACGAGCAGTACTTC
CASSDSRGQTEYEQYF
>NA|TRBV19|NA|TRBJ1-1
TGTGCCAGTAGTATCGTAGCGCCTAACGCTGAAGCTTTCTTT
CASSIVAPNAEAFF
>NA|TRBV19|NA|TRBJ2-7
TGTGCCAGTAGTAAGGGGATTAAGGGCGAGCAGTACTTC
CASSKGIKGEQYF
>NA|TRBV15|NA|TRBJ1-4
TGTGCCACCAGCAGCGGCTATTTTATCGGGGCGACTAATGAAAAACTGTTTTTT
CATSSGYFIGATNEKLFF
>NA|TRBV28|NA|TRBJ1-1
TGTGCCAGCACCTCAACACCGAACACTGAAGCTTTCTTT
CASTSTPNTEAFF
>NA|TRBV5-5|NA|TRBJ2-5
TGTGCCAGCAGCTTCGTCAGGGGTAAGGAAGAGACCCAGTACTTC
CASSFVRGKEETQYF
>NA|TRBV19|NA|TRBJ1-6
TGTGCCAGTAGTATCGGGAGGGTATCACCCCTCCACTTT
CASSIGRVSPLHF
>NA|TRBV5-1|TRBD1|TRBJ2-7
TGCGCCAGCAGCCGAGACCCCACAGGGGACTACGAGCAGTACTTC
CASSRDPTGDYEQYF
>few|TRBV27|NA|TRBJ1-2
TGTGCCAGCAGTTTAAGGGAGGACTATGGCTACACCTTC
CASSLREDYGYTF
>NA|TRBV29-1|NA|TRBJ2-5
TGCAGCGTTGGTGTTTGGGAAAAAGAGACCCAGTACTTC
CSVGVWEKETQYF
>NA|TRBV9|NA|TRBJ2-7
TGTGCCAGCAGCGTTAGGGGAGGCGGCTACGAGCAGTACTTC
CASSVRGGGYEQYF
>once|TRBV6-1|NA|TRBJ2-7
TGTGCCAGCAGTGGACAGATTAGCTCCTACGAGCAGTACTTC
CASSGQISSYEQYF